Each of the 14 T cell receptor beta chains below was sequenced from the same sample in a study of shared clonotypes between healthy human individuals. Using immunoSEQ multiplex PCR, the repertoire was profiled, and TCRdb retains in-frame clones only, with some absent. The table has 950,000 to 1,300,000 clones, about 76% seen once; the top ten hold 1.4% to 1.5%. The sequenced material came from memory CD4+ T cells sorted from blood. Subset given: CD45RA-negative fraction. The receptors shown here come from a man in his late teens or twenties in good health.

The V gene is TRBV6-1, the J gene TRBJ1-5; D is undetermined. The germline V gene has CDR1 MNHNS and CDR2 SASEGT. CDR3 length equals 14 residues. V was cut by 7 bases and J by 1 base, with 11 bases left in between. DNA for the CDR3: TGTGCCAGCACCCGGGAGTGGAGCAATCAGCCCCAGCATTTT. Translating gives CASTREWSNQPQHF.

The chain links TRBV7-2 to TRBJ2-3; the D gene is possibly TRBD2 (5 bases). Trimming stripped 5 bases from V and 0 bases from J, with 18 bases between. The CDR3 loop spans 17 amino acids. In germline, CDR1 is SGHTA, CDR2 FQGNSA. The CDR3 spells CASSLQTTPSSTDTQYF. The CDR3, as DNA: TGTGCCAGCAGCCTACAGACTACGCCGTCTAGCACAGATACGCAGTATTTT. Looking up the rest from reference TRBV7-2 and TRBJ2-3 gives the full variable domain: GAGVSQSPSNKVTEKGKDVELRCDPISGHTALYWYRQSLGQGLEFLIYFQGNSAPDKSGLPSDRFSAERTGGSVSTLTIQRTQQEDSAVYLCASSLQTTPSSTDTQYFGPGTRLTVL.

This clone was picked up one time. The chain joins TRBV5-1 to TRBJ2-5, with D perhaps TRBD1 or TRBD2 (6 bases each). Between the trimmed V and J ends, which lost 4 bases and 0 bases, there was a span of 13 bases. The CDR3 sequence is 15 residues long. Germline V gene lookup returns CDR1 SGHRS and CDR2 YFSETQ. The CDR3 region has the DNA TGCGCCAGCAGCCCGTCGGGGGCGTACCAAGAGACCCAGTACTTC. Translated: CASSPSGAYQETQYF.

The chain recombines TRBV7-9 with TRBJ2-5, with D tentatively TRBD2 (6 bases). CDR3 length: 14 residues. Trimming took off 2 bases at V and 2 bases at J, with 9 bases between the two ends. Germline V lookup: CDR1 SEHNR, CDR2 FQNEAQ (reference sequence). For the CDR3, the DNA is TGTGCCAGCAGCTTATGGGCGGGACAAGAGACCCAGTACTTC. It specifies CASSLWAGQETQYF. The full variable domain, in which reference TRBV7-9 and TRBJ2-5 provide the parts outside the CDR3, is DTGVSQNPRHKITKRGQNVTFRCDPISEHNRLYWYRQTLGQGPEFLTYFQNEAQLEKSRLLSDRFSAERPKGSFSTLEIQRTEQGDSAMYLCASSLWAGQETQYFGPGTRLLVL.

The V call is TRBV30, the J call TRBJ2-7; possibly TRBD2 for D (6 bases). V lost 6 bases to trimming and J lost 4 bases, with 10 bases between them. The length of the CDR3 is 11 residues. Germline assignment: CDR1 GTSNPN and CDR2 SVGIG (reference sequence). The CDR3 protein is CACSAGYEQYF. DNA for the CDR3: TGTGCCTGCTCGGCGGGATACGAGCAGTACTTC.

The chain links TRBV4-2 to TRBJ2-3, with D possibly being TRBD1 or TRBD2 (5 bases each). CDR3 length: 16 residues. Germline CDR1 reads LGHNA; CDR2 reads YNFKEQ. Trimming took off 1 base at V and 0 bases at J, with 11 bases between the two ends. CDR3 region: CASSQGGGTSTDTQYF. The CDR3 DNA reads TGTGCCAGCAGCCAAGGTGGGGGAACTAGCACAGATACGCAGTATTTT.

The V call is TRBV18, the J call TRBJ1-1; 7 bases agree with TRBD1. The CDR3 consists of 15 residues. With 2 bases clipped from V and 0 bases from J, the junction kept 3 bases outside the gene matches. Germline V gene data show CDR1 as KGHSH and CDR2 as LQKENI. The CDR3 spells CASSPVGTVNTEAFF. For the CDR3, the DNA is TGTGCCAGCTCACCAGTGGGGACAGTGAACACTGAAGCTTTCTTT. The variable domain in full, with the rest retrieved from reference TRBV18 and TRBJ1-1, is NAGVMQNPRHLVRRRGQEARLRCSPMKGHSHVYWYRQLPEEGLKFMVYLQKENIIDESGMPKERFSAEFPKEGPSILRIQQVVRGDSAAYFCASSPVGTVNTEAFFGQGTRLTVV.

The V call is TRBV11-3, the J call TRBJ2-2; unclear D gene. The CDR3 runs to 14 residues. The germline CDR1 and CDR2 sequences are SGHNT and YENEEA. V was clipped by 3 bases and J by 3 bases, with 8 bases between them. CDR3 protein: CASSFGEDTGELFF. In DNA form, the CDR3 reads TGTGCCAGCAGCTTTGGCGAGGACACCGGGGAGCTGTTTTTT.

In its sample, this clone was seen a few times. The rearrangement uses TRBV11-2 and TRBJ2-1, with D maybe TRBD2 (7 bases). The CDR3 spans 17 residues. V shed 2 bases and J shed 2 bases, with 16 bases lying between them. CDR1 and CDR2 from the germline V gene are SGHAT and FQNNGV. The CDR3 DNA follows: TGTGCCAGCAGCTTACCCCGGGGGGCTATTGCCTACAATGAGCAGTTCTTC. This codes for CASSLPRGAIAYNEQFF.

The J gene is TRBJ2-5, the V gene TRBV11-2, with a weak D call TRBD1 (5 bases). The length of the CDR3 is 13 residues. In germline, CDR1 is SGHAT, CDR2 FQNNGV. Trimming cost V 1 base and J 7 bases, with 10 bases left between them. The CDR3 bases are TGTGCCAGCAGCTTAGGAGAAAGGGGGACCCAGTACTTC. Translation gives CASSLGERGTQYF.

This chain links TRBV18 with TRBJ2-1; perhaps TRBD1 as D (5 bases). There are 17 residues in the CDR3. With 6 bases removed from V and 7 bases from J, the gap between germline ends came to 25 bases. The germline V gene has CDR1 KGHSH and CDR2 LQKENI. CDR3 region: CASSSNVASWGSNEQFF. As DNA, the CDR3 is TGTGCCAGCTCCAGTAATGTGGCTTCCTGGGGCTCGAATGAGCAGTTCTTC.

This clone has only a few counts. The chain carries TRBV5-6 and TRBJ2-7, with TRBD2 matching 12 bases. J lost 3 bases, V lost 2 bases, and 12 bases had no gene match. Germline V gives CDR1 SGHDT, CDR2 YYEEEE. This CDR3 has 18 residues. The CDR3 bases are TGTGCCAGCAGCTTAACAGGGAGGCTAGCGGGAGGGAACTACGAGCAGTACTTC. Translation gives CASSLTGRLAGGNYEQYF.

The chain recombines TRBV5-6 with TRBJ2-1; the D gene is possibly TRBD2 (5 bases). The V end lost 0 bases, the J end lost 3 bases, and 7 bases lay between the germline ends. The CDR3 is 14 residues long. CDR1 is SGHDT, CDR2 YYEEEE, per germline. The CDR3 region is CASSLGTLYNEQFF. DNA for the CDR3: TGTGCCAGCAGCTTGGGGACTCTCTACAATGAGCAGTTCTTC.

V usage is TRBV9 and J usage is TRBJ1-5, with 8 bases fitting TRBD1. Germline CDR1 is SGDLS and CDR2 is YYNGEE. The CDR3 length is 20 residues. With V trimmed by 1 base and J by 0 bases, 15 bases remained unmatched. The chain's CDR3 is CASSVFPPGTGFDSNQPQHF. DNA for the CDR3: TGTGCCAGCAGCGTATTCCCTCCCGGGACAGGCTTCGATAGCAATCAGCCCCAGCATTTT.